These 31 T cell receptor beta chains came from one sample sequenced in a study of blood T cells in healthy people across ages. With a J-beta primer mix and a sample-barcoded 5' primer, a second PCR ran 7 to 11 cycles. TCRdb used MiXCR to reprocess the 5' RACE reads, holding one entry per CDR3 protein. The sample yields 1,500,000 or so distinct CDR3 sequences, roughly two fifths seen once. Material: blood. All receptors derive from a young woman in good health.

This chain connects TRBV10-3 to TRBJ1-4; D is unresolved. The CDR3 totals 12 residues. V was pared by 1 base and J by 5 bases, with 2 bases between. Germline V gene data show CDR1 as ENHRY and CDR2 as SYGVKD. CDR3 bases: TGTGCCATCAGTGAGTACAATGAAAAACTGTTTTTT. Amino acid sequence: CAISEYNEKLFF.

As for this clonotype: Compared with germline, one end of the junction differs, possibly owing to a read error. The chain combines TRBV12-3 or TRBV12-4 with TRBJ2-3; unclear D gene. The CDR3 extends over 16 amino acids. The chain's CDR3 is CASRPKAQLSTDAQYF. The CDR3 nucleotides are TGTGCCAGCAGACCCAAAGCCCAACTCAGCACAGATGCGCAGTATTTT.

This chain connects TRBV6-1 to TRBJ2-5, with 8 bases lining up with TRBD1. The tail of the sequence fits TRBJ2-7 better, so the J call may be wrong. Germline CDR1 is MNHNS and CDR2 is SASEGT. The CDR3 runs 14 residues. The CDR3 DNA reads TGTGCCAGCAGACACGACAGGGGAAGGTACGAGCAGTACTTC. Protein product: CASRHDRGRYEQYF.

This clonotype came up a few times. V is TRBV2 and J is TRBJ1-5; no firm D call. The V and J ends lost 2 bases and 6 bases respectively, with 11 bases between them. Germline V gene sequence: CDR1 SNHLY, CDR2 FYNNEI. The CDR3 length is 14 residues. In DNA form, the CDR3 reads TGTGCCAGCAGTGAAATGGTTAACCCTCAGCCCCAGCATTTT. The encoded protein is CASSEMVNPQPQHF.

The V gene is TRBV6-2 or TRBV6-3, the J gene TRBJ2-2; possibly TRBD2 for D (6 bases). This CDR3 is built from 15 residues. Germline CDR1 and CDR2: MNHEY and SVGEGT. V shed 5 bases and J shed 5 bases, with 15 bases lying between them. The CDR3 is CASSGYGGLTGELFF. The CDR3 DNA sequence: TGTGCCAGCAGTGGATATGGAGGGTTGACCGGGGAGCTGTTTTTT.

This clonotype was counted a few times. This chain joins TRBV20-1 and TRBJ2-7, with D tentatively TRBD1 or TRBD2 (5 bases each). The CDR3 length is 14 residues. Trimming pared 7 bases from V and 2 bases from J, leaving 18 bases between. The germline gives CDR1 DFQATT, CDR2 SNEGSKA (reference sequence). The CDR3 here is CSVRYGATTYEQYF. In DNA form, the CDR3 reads TGCAGTGTCCGCTACGGGGCCACGACCTACGAGCAGTACTTC.

This clonotype was counted at least ten times. The chain is built from TRBV12-3 or TRBV12-4 and TRBJ2-4; no definite D call. V lost 7 bases and J 1 base, leaving 2 bases between the germline ends. The CDR3 spans 11 residues. This chain's CDR3 is CASTAKNIQYF. The CDR3 nucleotides read TGTGCCAGCACCGCCAAAAACATTCAGTACTTC.

There are a few counts of this clonotype. The rearrangement uses TRBV10-2 and TRBJ1-4; a weak D match, TRBD1 (6 bases). V lost 3 bases and J lost 7, with 18 bases in between. In germline, CDR1 is WSHSY, CDR2 SAAADI. The CDR3 contains 16 residues. The CDR3 coding sequence is TGCGCCAGCAGTGACATCGATGGGGGCCGGGTTGAAAAACTGTTTTTT. Translation gives CASSDIDGGRVEKLFF.

The chain couples TRBV9 to TRBJ1-2; D gene uncertain. Trimming removed 3 bases at V and 0 bases at J, with 18 bases between. The CDR3 loop spans 17 amino acids. The V gene's germline CDR1 is SGDLS and CDR2 YYNGEE. The CDR3 DNA sequence: TGTGCCAGCAGCGCCAAAAGAGGACGGTCAGCTAACTATGGCTACACCTTC. It specifies CASSAKRGRSANYGYTF.

The genes are TRBV15 and TRBJ2-2; unclear D gene. V was shortened by 4 bases and J by 2 bases, with 20 bases between the two germline ends. The CDR3 is made up of 18 amino acids. The germline CDR1 and CDR2 sequences are LNHNV and YYDKDF (reference sequence). In nucleotides, the CDR3 is TGTGCCACCAGCACCATGGGTCCCCGCGCCGATAACACCGGGGAGCTGTTTTTT. This translates into CATSTMGPRADNTGELFF. Full variable domain (outside the CDR3, taken from reference TRBV15 and TRBJ2-2): DAMVIQNPRYQVTQFGKPVTLSCSQTLNHNVMYWYQQKSSQAPKLLFHYYDKDFNNEADTPDNFQSRRPNTSFCFLDIRSPGLGDTAMYLCATSTMGPRADNTGELFFGEGSRLTVL.

The rearrangement uses TRBV28 and TRBJ2-1, with TRBD2 matching 9 bases. The CDR3 runs 14 residues. The germline CDR1 and CDR2 sequences are MDHEN and SYDVKM. V shed 8 bases, J shed 5 bases, and the junction held 7 bases outside the gene matches. Here the CDR3 DNA reads TGTGCCAGCTCAGATAGCGGGAGAGACAATGAGCAGTTCTTC. Its translation: CASSDSGRDNEQFF.

This clonotype was picked up a small number of times. V usage is TRBV4-1 and J usage is TRBJ1-1; D gene uncertain. Between the trimmed V and J ends, which lost 5 bases and 0 bases, there was a span of 10 bases. The germline V gene has CDR1 MGHRA and CDR2 YSYEKL. The CDR3 is 14 amino acids. CDR3 in amino acids: CASSSLHLNTEAFF. DNA of the CDR3: TGCGCCAGCAGCAGCCTACACCTGAACACTGAAGCTTTCTTT.

The chain employs TRBV7-8 and TRBJ1-2; TRBD1 aligns across 8 bases. The germline gives CDR1 SGHVS, CDR2 FQNEAQ. Losses at the gene ends were 5 bases for V and 8 bases for J; bases not matched to a gene: 13. The CDR3 extends over 15 amino acids. Written as DNA, the CDR3 is TGTGCCAGCAGCCGATATCCGACAGGGGATCACGGCTACACCTTC. This codes for CASSRYPTGDHGYTF.

The chain has TRBV6-2 or TRBV6-3 and TRBJ2-5; D is unresolved. Germline assignment: CDR1 MNHEY and CDR2 SVGEGT. The CDR3 totals 15 residues. With 2 bases removed from V and 11 bases from J, the gap between germline ends came to 21 bases. The CDR3 is CASSYSLSRVNEQYF. In nucleotides, the CDR3 is TGTGCCAGCAGTTACAGCCTGTCTCGGGTAAATGAGCAGTACTTC.

This clonotype was seen a few times. V usage is TRBV2 and J usage is TRBJ2-3; 8 bases are shared with TRBD2. This CDR3 spans 15 amino acids. J gave up 1 base and V 7 bases, and 7 bases lay outside the gene matches. Per the germline V gene, CDR1 is SNHLY and CDR2 is FYNNEI. CDR3 protein: CASKTLAVGTDTQYF. The CDR3 nucleotides read TGTGCCAGCAAAACACTAGCGGTGGGCACAGATACGCAGTATTTT.

The chain uses TRBV7-3 and TRBJ2-5, with 12 bases lining up with TRBD1. Germline assignment: CDR1 SGHTA and CDR2 FQGTGA. This CDR3 contains 15 residues. V lost 2 bases, J lost 5 bases, and 3 bases stayed unmatched. CDR3 amino acids: CASSLGTGGWETQYF. The DNA of the CDR3 is TGTGCCAGCAGCTTAGGGACAGGGGGCTGGGAGACCCAGTACTTC.

The rearrangement uses TRBV7-9 and TRBJ1-2; 7 positions agree with TRBD1. This CDR3 has 15 amino acids. Germline V gives CDR1 SEHNR, CDR2 FQNEAQ (reference sequence). V lost 0 bases, J lost 1 base, and 2 bases stayed unmatched. The CDR3 reads CASSLAGQRNYGYTF. CDR3 nucleotides: TGTGCCAGCAGCTTAGCGGGACAGCGTAACTATGGCTACACCTTC. The full variable domain, completed using reference TRBV7-9 and TRBJ1-2, is DTGVSQNPRHKITKRGQNVTFRCDPISEHNRLYWYRQTLGQGPEFLTYFQNEAQLEKSRLLSDRFSAERPKGSFSTLEIQRTEQGDSAMYLCASSLAGQRNYGYTFGSGTRLTVV.

V usage is TRBV2 and J usage is TRBJ1-2; D is perhaps TRBD1 (6 bases). V shed 7 bases and J shed 2 bases, with 17 bases lying between them. This CDR3 spans 15 amino acids. Per the germline V gene, CDR1 is SNHLY and CDR2 is FYNNEI. CDR3 residues: CASILSTGQNYGYTF. CDR3 coding DNA: TGTGCCAGCATACTATCGACAGGTCAAAACTATGGCTACACCTTC.

The CDR3 is CASTVGSGEQYF. CDR3 DNA sequence: TGTGCCAGCACCGTGGGGTCTGGGGAGCAGTACTTC. The chain joins TRBV6-5 to TRBJ2-4; D might be TRBD2 (5 bases). The CDR3 is made up of 12 amino acids. With 7 bases removed from V and 13 bases from J, the gap between germline ends came to 17 bases. Germline V gene lookup returns CDR1 MNHEY and CDR2 SVGAGI.

The CDR3 sequence: CASGQGANQPQHF. The DNA for the CDR3 is TGTGCCAGCGGACAGGGCGCCAATCAGCCCCAGCATTTT. The J gene is TRBJ1-5, the V gene TRBV6-2 or TRBV6-3; 8 bases fit TRBD1. With 8 bases clipped from V and 3 bases from J, the junction kept 3 bases outside the gene matches. CDR3 length: 13 amino acids. CDR1 is MNHEY and CDR2 is SVGEGT in the germline V gene.

This clonotype was detected a few times. This chain links TRBV9 with TRBJ2-1; D possibly corresponds to TRBD1 (6 bases). The V gene's germline CDR1 is SGDLS and CDR2 YYNGEE. This CDR3 region has 15 residues. V was clipped by 0 bases and J by 2 bases, with 9 bases between them. The CDR3: CASSVAQGPYNEQFF. CDR3 DNA: TGTGCCAGCAGCGTAGCACAGGGACCCTACAATGAGCAGTTCTTC.

The V call is TRBV5-1, the J call TRBJ1-6; D unclear. The CDR3 loop spans 14 amino acids. The germline V gene has CDR1 SGHRS and CDR2 YFSETQ. The V and J ends lost 4 bases and 6 bases respectively, with 11 bases between them. The CDR3 here is CASSGQQINSPLHF. The CDR3, as DNA: TGCGCCAGCAGCGGGCAACAGATTAATTCACCCCTCCACTTT.

J is TRBJ1-1 and V is TRBV2; 7 nucleotides line up with TRBD1. Germline V gives CDR1 SNHLY, CDR2 FYNNEI. The junction had 5 bases not matched to a gene; V was cut back by 1 base and J by 3 bases. The CDR3 spans 15 residues. CDR3 residues: CASSEGQGGYTEAFF. CDR3 coding DNA: TGTGCCAGCAGTGAAGGACAGGGTGGGTACACTGAAGCTTTCTTT.

This clonotype has ten or more counts. Relative to the germline gene, one junction end is altered; a read error may explain this. The chain combines TRBV10-2 with TRBJ1-2; D may be TRBD1 (5 bases). This CDR3 contains 13 residues. Germline CDR1 is WSHSY and CDR2 is SAAADI. The CDR3 sequence: CASSETANYGYTF. The CDR3 nucleotides read TGTGCCAGCAGCGAGACAGCTAACTATGGCTACACCTTC.

Here the CDR3 DNA reads TGTGCCACCAGCAGAGACAGGAAGAACACCGGGGAGCTGTTTTTT. This translates into CATSRDRKNTGELFF. This chain links TRBV15 with TRBJ2-2; the D is unclear. Trimming left V 0 bases short and J 1 base short, with 6 bases between. The CDR3 has 15 amino acids. Germline values: CDR1 LNHNV, CDR2 YYDKDF (reference sequence).

This clonotype has only a few counts. In DNA form, the CDR3 reads TGTGCCAGCACCGGACGGGGGGCAGTCCGCTACAATGAGCAGTTCTTC. Encoded protein: CASTGRGAVRYNEQFF. This chain connects TRBV6-5 to TRBJ2-1; a weak D match, TRBD2 (7 bases). This CDR3 comprises 16 residues. V was shortened by 7 bases and J by 3 bases, with 19 bases between the two germline ends. Germline-derived CDR1 and CDR2 are MNHEY and SVGAGI.

The chain is built from TRBV7-8 and TRBJ2-5; D unresolved. The CDR3 runs 11 residues. Germline CDR1 is SGHVS and CDR2 is FQNEAQ. V gave up 10 bases and J gave up 10 bases, with 16 bases separating them. The CDR3 loop is CATRLTMGQYF. The DNA of the CDR3 is TGTGCCACCAGGCTGACCATGGGCCAGTACTTC.

J is TRBJ1-1 and V is TRBV3-1; no reliable D call. This CDR3 spans 14 amino acids. Trimming cost V 4 bases and J 1 base, with 10 bases left between them. The germline gives CDR1 LGHDT, CDR2 YNNKEL (reference sequence). The CDR3 coding sequence is TGTGCCAGCAGCCGGGGTCTACCGAACACTGAAGCTTTCTTT. Amino acid sequence: CASSRGLPNTEAFF.

This clonotype turned up a few times. This chain links TRBV6-6 with TRBJ2-1; 7 bases match TRBD2. Germline CDR1 and CDR2: MNHNY and SVGAGI (reference sequence). Trimming cost V 6 bases and J 5 bases; bases outside gene matches: 7. The CDR3 runs 14 residues. The DNA for the CDR3 is TGTGCCAGCAGGCCCGGGACTACAAACAATGAGCAGTTCTTC. Amino acids: CASRPGTTNNEQFF.

This clonotype was detected only a few times. The genes are TRBV13 and TRBJ2-5; TRBD1 is a possible D gene (6 bases). Deletions cut 3 bases from V and 0 bases from J, with 14 bases between. Germline loops: CDR1 PRHDT, CDR2 FYEKMQ (reference sequence). The CDR3 totals 16 residues. The CDR3 DNA sequence: TGTGCCAGCAGCTTTACCCCGGGGACACACCAAGAGACCCAGTACTTC. Protein product: CASSFTPGTHQETQYF.

The V gene is TRBV25-1, the J gene TRBJ1-2, with D hard to call. The ends were cut back, 5 bases at V and 8 bases at J, with 21 bases in the middle. Germline V gene lookup returns CDR1 MGHDK and CDR2 SYGVNS. This CDR3 is built from 15 residues. CDR3 sequence reads: CASSPTGNKGNGYTF. As DNA, the CDR3 is TGTGCCAGCAGTCCCACGGGGAACAAGGGAAACGGCTACACCTTC.